This T cell receptor (beta chain) appears in the sequencing data of a study of blood T cell repertoires in COVID-19. Study summary: Whether acute or convalescent, the COVID-19 samples came from the United States, Italy and Spain.

The authors' processing: Nucleated cell counts were estimated from reference gene primer amplification. Sequencing was performed with immunoSEQ multiplex PCR; in TCRdb, only in-frame clones are kept and a portion is missing. V and J calls and clone size are those listed in that table; D and trimming were worked out from the DNA. Of around 230,000 clones listed, about 85% are singletons. V shed 5 bases and J shed 3 bases, with 11 bases lying between them. Germline V gene sequence: CDR1 LGHNA, CDR2 YSLEER. The CDR3 loop spans 14 amino acids. Enrollees, about 18 to 95 years old, lived in 24 US areas. The clonotype originates from a woman under 40 who had recovered from COVID-19. J is TRBJ1-5 and V is TRBV4-3; no clear D gene. Sample: PBMCs or T cells enriched from blood (not recorded which). The CDR3 reads CASSLRGSNQPQHF. The CDR3 DNA reads as TGCGCCAGCAGCTTACGGGGTTCCAATCAGCCCCAGCATTTT.